Below, one T cell receptor beta chain is given with its context. Its target is unknown. This sample is drawn from a study of HIV-infected children after antiretroviral therapy interruption. Study summary: All children had CD4+ count above 500 and viral load below 50 copies/ml. Continuous-treatment samples came from weeks 0, 48 and 150. Recorded EBV and CMV exposure existed for most children.

J was trimmed by 4 bases and V by 2 bases; bases with no gene match: 1. CDR1 and CDR2 from the germline V gene are MDHEN and SYDVKM. The CDR3 length is 13 residues. A 3' RACE protocol on RNA, with unique molecular identifiers, produced the TCR library. Each CDR3 protein is one row after TCRdb ran MiXCR on the 3' RACE reads. Seen here are 40,000 to 55,000 distinct CDR3 sequences, around 4.7% observed once, and the top ten hold over 0.65%. Notes on the study in general: Naive CD4+ Gini coefficient rose by interruption end, suggesting clonal expansion.

Documented treatment: PENTA 11 planned treatment interruption arm or continuous ART arm. Sequenced here: CD45RA+ CD4+ T cells from PBMCs, pooled from several time points, sampled from a donor given antiretroviral therapy, either interrupted or continuous. Specified subset: naive CD4+ CD45RA+ CD45RO- T cells. The TCR originated in a pool of human donors with HIV. J is TRBJ2-7 and V is TRBV28, with TRBD1 matching 8 bases. CDR3: CASSLTGGYEQYF. CDR3 in DNA: TGTGCCAGCAGTTTAACAGGGGGGTACGAGCAGTACTTC.